This TCR beta chain was identified in a study of T cells in Graves' hyperthyroidism and ophthalmopathy. V lost 7 bases and J 2 bases, leaving 6 bases between the germline ends. The CDR3 runs to 12 residues. CDR1 MNHNS and CDR2 SASEGT come from the germline V gene. Amplification of TCR beta CDR3 regions was performed using RNA transcripts as template. TCR CDR3 regions were first amplified by RT-PCR with HTBI primers. Each CDR3 protein is one row after TCRdb ran MiXCR on the multiplex PCR reads. Here the sample spans about 460,000 distinct CDR3 sequences, 22% being singletons. Sequences were obtained from blood. This sequence originates from a woman aged 70-85 years with Graves' ophthalmopathy. The gene calls are TRBV6-1 and TRBJ1-5; D gene unclear. This chain's CDR3 is CASIDGNQPQHF. CDR3 DNA: TGTGCCAGCATTGACGGCAATCAGCCCCAGCATTTT.